This T cell receptor (beta chain) was retrieved from a study of blood T cell repertoires in COVID-19 (dated by TCRdb to the early 2020s). For the study in its entirety: Samples from collaborators originated in the United States, Italy and Spain and spanned both the acute and convalescent phases of COVID-19. A de-identified subject ID, COVID-19 status, age in years and sex were almost always included in the sample metadata. The prospective study material was composed of cDNA or gDNA derived from T cells, B-cell-depleted T cells, or PBMCs. Deeply sampled blood TCRbeta repertoires from subjects exposed to, actively infected with, or recovered from COVID-19 were included in the dataset. The repertoires were made available in a free public database intended to serve as a resource for research on the immune response to SARS-CoV-2. Where available, HLA class I and class II types were obtained from metadata supplied by the sample provider rather than from assay-based typing. Samples were obtained from the ongoing ImmuneRACE study (first 160 participants) and from about 1,300 subjects provided by 6 global collaborators. The study at large found these results: The quantity of clinical and demographic metadata differed by source and by participant and was supplied without curation.

One collaborating source in Seattle enrolled patients while the patients were actively infected and followed the patients over time throughout the course of disease. Collaborating institutions collected whole blood in K2EDTA tubes following their own protocols. Collaborator samples were shipped for TCRbeta analysis as frozen whole blood, isolated PBMCs, or DNA extracted from either sample type. The CDR3 has 12 amino acids, counting the end cysteine and phenylalanine. The entry retains the CDR3 DNA only, 36 bases that are in frame from base 1. Trimming takes 3 bases from V and 3 bases from J, and the germline ends sit 9 bases apart. CDR1 and CDR2 (DFQATT, SNEGSKA) derive from the germline V gene (reference sequence). Comment on this clone: No cognate antigen has been identified for it. No base-level quality is on record; no much larger clone is a single base apart.

TCRbeta CDR3 regions were amplified from genomic DNA by means of the immunoSEQ Assay, a bias-controlled multiplex PCR. As for how the authors treated the data: Nucleated cell counts per sample were estimated from amplification of reference gene primers within the assay. Sequence reads were collapsed and filtered to measure the absolute abundance of every unique TCRbeta CDR3 rearrangement. Productive Simpson clonality was computed per sample as the square root of Simpson's diversity index over productive rearrangements. Here the immuneACCESS table is served through TCRdb, limited to in-frame sequences with V and J called. Missing clones are a known gap in these copies; in checked studies unresolved V genes cover under half, and the rest lacks a known reason. V and J calls and clone size come straight from that table; D and trimming were deduced from the DNA. The sample table shows hundreds of thousands of clones, and around nine tenths are seen once. More than 8.5% of the sample is held by the ten biggest clonotypes.

The V and J genes are TRBV20-1 and TRBJ2-7; no confident D gene assignment can be made. This TCR came from a woman in her 70s with COVID-19, enrolled during active disease. The sequencing input was peripheral blood. The CDR3 protein: CSASLQNYEQYF. The DNA is as follows: TGCAGTGCTAGTTTGCAGAACTACGAGCAGTACTTC.